This T cell receptor (beta chain) was documented in a study of T cell responses to AZD1222 COVID-19 vaccine. Details on this clone: Its antigen remains unknown.

Sequencing was performed with immunoSEQ multiplex PCR; in TCRdb, only in-frame clones are kept and a portion is missing. The table has about 180,000 clones, approximately 94% seen once. The CDR3 runs 13 residues. The germline CDR1 and CDR2 sequences are MNHEY and SVGAGI. Between the trimmed V and J ends, which lost 6 bases and 6 bases, there was a span of 12 bases. Study-level findings and limits: Spike-wide coverage was observed for vaccine-associated CD4 TCRs, with dominant responses at 160-218 and 743-854. A mostly white British donor set with more females was recruited, and clonal diversity was possibly underestimated. Only a handful of people who got AZD1222 tested seropositive at baseline.

The input for sequencing was peripheral blood, taken 28 days after the second AZD1222 dose. The V call is TRBV6-5, the J call TRBJ2-1; D not certain. The clonotype originates from an adult who received the AZD1222 COVID-19 vaccine. CDR3 sequence reads: CASRRPPGNEQFF. In DNA, the CDR3 is TGTGCCAGCAGACGGCCGCCCGGCAATGAGCAGTTCTTC.